The clone carrying this T cell receptor (beta chain) appeared a few times. What it binds is unknown. Exclusion covered patients with other autoimmune diseases or uncontrolled infections (as well as pregnancy or lactation). The data belong to a study of Graves' ophthalmopathy and Graves' hyperthyroidism. Broader study findings: Appearing in blood as well were most expanded thyroid clonotypes above 0.001 frequency. With a specificity of 72.22% and a sensitivity of 60% to 71%, the model predicted ophthalmopathy progression.

After removal of 6 bases from V and 6 bases from J, the junction contained 5 bases not matched to a gene. Germline CDR1 reads SGHTA; CDR2 reads FQGTGA. The CDR3 is made up of 13 amino acids. Scientists amplified the TCR beta CDR3 regions from RNA transcripts. RT-PCR in the first round used HTBI primers; a second-round multiplex PCR followed. TCRdb re-called the multiplex PCR reads with MiXCR, one entry per CDR3 protein. The sample has 30,000 to 50,000 distinct CDR3 sequences, around half seen once. Sequencing was carried out using peripheral blood. The sequence was collected from an adult woman with stable Graves' hyperthyroidism. The rearrangement uses TRBV7-3 and TRBJ2-3, with 8 bases that match TRBD1. The CDR3 loop is CASSSDRGDTQYF. CDR3 DNA: TGTGCCAGCAGTTCTGACAGGGGTGATACGCAGTATTTT.